Shown below are 9 T cell receptor beta chains from a single sample sequenced in a study of blood T cells in healthy people across ages. The authors ran a second PCR of 7 to 11 cycles using a sample-barcoded 5' primer and a J-beta primer mix. One entry per CDR3 protein results from TCRdb running MiXCR on the 5' RACE reads. The sample has hundreds of thousands of distinct CDR3 sequences, about 28% seen once. Material: blood. All receptors derive from a woman older than 75 in good health.

This clonotype came up many times. The CDR3 bases are TGCAGCGTAGGACAGAAGGAGGAGACCCAGTACTTC. The encoded protein is CSVGQKEETQYF. The chain carries TRBV29-1 and TRBJ2-5; possible D gene TRBD1, 6 bases. CDR1 is SQVTM and CDR2 is ANQGSEA in the germline V gene. The CDR3 has 12 residues. The V and J ends lost 6 bases and 5 bases respectively, with 13 bases between them.

This clonotype was picked up a small number of times. In DNA form, the CDR3 reads TGCAGTGCTAGAGATGTGAGGCTTACCCAGAGGGGCAATCAGCCCCAGCATTTT. Protein product: CSARDVRLTQRGNQPQHF. The chain carries TRBV20-1 and TRBJ1-5; D not certain. The length of the CDR3 is 18 residues. V dropped 0 bases and J dropped 2 bases, with 20 bases sitting between them. The V gene's germline CDR1 is DFQATT and CDR2 SNEGSKA (reference sequence).

This clonotype was seen repeatedly, ten times or more. The genes are TRBV20-1 and TRBJ2-7; D is possibly TRBD1 (5 bases). There are 12 residues in the CDR3. Trimming took off 1 base at V and 3 bases at J, with 7 bases between the two ends. Germline V gives CDR1 DFQATT, CDR2 SNEGSKA (reference sequence). The CDR3 bases are TGCAGTGCTAGAGGACAGCACTACGAGCAGTACTTC. This translates into CSARGQHYEQYF.

The J gene is TRBJ1-1, the V gene TRBV6-1; D unclear. Trimming shortened V by 0 bases and J by 7 bases, and 15 bases separated the two germline ends. In germline, CDR1 is MNHNS, CDR2 SASEGT. The CDR3 loop spans 15 amino acids. The CDR3 DNA reads as TGTGCCAGCAGTGAAGCAGGTATGGACCGGGGTGAAGCTTTCTTT. Its protein product is CASSEAGMDRGEAFF.

With regard to this clonotype: A read error is likely, as this CDR3 ends without the conserved phenylalanine or tryptophan. This chain uses TRBV6-1 with TRBJ1-1, with D hard to call. Germline-derived CDR1 and CDR2 are MNHNS and SASEGT. Trimming took 7 bases from V and 0 from J, leaving 18 bases between them. The CDR3 covers 16 residues. The CDR3 DNA follows: TGTGCCAGCAAAATAAGGAGCGGAGGGATGAACACTGAAGCTTTCTTG. Translation: CASKIRSGGMNTEAFL.

This clonotype was seen just once. V is TRBV18 and J is TRBJ2-3, with D unclear. Germline V lookup: CDR1 KGHSH, CDR2 LQKENI. The CDR3 spans 16 residues. Trimming shortened V by 2 bases and J by 2 bases, and 14 bases separated the two germline ends. Here the CDR3 DNA reads TGTGCCAGCTCACCATTCGACGGATCGAACACAGATACGCAGTATTTT. This sequence encodes CASSPFDGSNTDTQYF.

The V call is TRBV5-1, the J call TRBJ1-2; D remains ambiguous. CDR1 and CDR2 (germline): SGHRS, YFSETQ. Trimming took 3 bases from V and 3 from J, leaving 9 bases between them. The CDR3 spans 13 residues. The CDR3 sequence is CASSYAADYGYTF. CDR3 sequence (DNA): TGCGCCAGCAGCTATGCAGCAGACTATGGCTACACCTTC.

This clonotype was detected only a few times. The J gene is TRBJ1-1, the V gene TRBV6-2 or TRBV6-3, with D unresolved. V shed 2 bases and J shed 7 bases, with 20 bases lying between them. This CDR3 comprises 16 residues. CDR1 is MNHEY, CDR2 SVGEGT, per germline. CDR3 sequence (DNA): TGTGCCAGCAGTTACCAGCTGCCCGGAGTTGAGGGTGAAGCTTTCTTT. Translated: CASSYQLPGVEGEAFF.

In its sample, this clonotype was seen many times. The genes are TRBV3-1 and TRBJ2-5, with 8 bases lining up with TRBD2. CDR1 is LGHDT and CDR2 is YNNKEL in the germline V gene (reference sequence). With 4 bases clipped from V and 0 bases from J, the junction kept 10 bases outside the gene matches. The CDR3 covers 17 residues. As DNA, the CDR3 is TGTGCCAGCAGCCCGACCGGGACTAGGCCGAACCAAGAGACCCAGTACTTC. Its translation: CASSPTGTRPNQETQYF.